The rows below give T cell receptor beta chains drawn from one sample of a study of cytomegalovirus exposure and HLA in healthy donors. The data were produced by immunoSEQ multiplex PCR, yet TCRdb's version contains in-frame clones alone and is incomplete. Altogether 150,000 to 200,000 clones are present, 84% being singletons, with the ten largest covering roughly 10%. The sample taken for sequencing was PBMCs. Source of these receptors: a man aged 25-45 years in good health and CMV-seropositive. CDR3s include the opening cysteine and the closing phenylalanine or tryptophan. The order of the fields is clone size, V gene, D gene, J gene, CDR3 DNA, CDR3 protein. The D gene is left open where the match is weak. Clone size appears in some rows only: once, few, many, or a class for an expanded clone.

clone_size: .
v_call: TRBV7-9
d_call: TRBD1
j_call: TRBJ1-2
cdr3_nt: TGTGCCAGCAGCATGGGACAGGAGGCTTTTGGCTACACCTTC
cdr3_aa: CASSMGQEAFGYTF

clone_size: .
v_call: TRBV10-3
d_call: .
j_call: TRBJ1-5
cdr3_nt: TGTGCCATCAGTGAGGGGGGGGTACTGAATCAGCCCCAGCATTTT
cdr3_aa: CAISEGGVLNQPQHF

clone_size: once
v_call: TRBV5-5
d_call: .
j_call: TRBJ1-1
cdr3_nt: TGTGCCAGCAGCTTAACAGACGAGAACACTGAAGCTTTCTTT
cdr3_aa: CASSLTDENTEAFF

clone_size: .
v_call: TRBV2
d_call: TRBD2
j_call: TRBJ2-1
cdr3_nt: TGTGCCAGCAGGCCTAGCGGGGGCCGGAATGAGCAGTTCTTC
cdr3_aa: CASRPSGGRNEQFF

clone_size: once
v_call: TRBV29-1
d_call: .
j_call: TRBJ2-5
cdr3_nt: TGCAGCGTTGTGGGGCAGGGAGGAACCCAGTACTTC
cdr3_aa: CSVVGQGGTQYF

clone_size: .
v_call: TRBV9
d_call: TRBD2
j_call: TRBJ2-5
cdr3_nt: TGTGCCAGCAGCGTAGGTCCTAGCGGGGGGTCAGAGACCCAGTACTTC
cdr3_aa: CASSVGPSGGSETQYF

clone_size: few
v_call: TRBV7-9
d_call: TRBD1
j_call: TRBJ2-2
cdr3_nt: TGTGCCAGCAGGCAACAGGGGATAGCCGGGGAGCTGTTTTTT
cdr3_aa: CASRQQGIAGELFF

clone_size: .
v_call: TRBV6-5
d_call: .
j_call: TRBJ2-7
cdr3_nt: TGTGCCAGCAGCTATAACAGGGATATCTACGAGCAGTACTTC
cdr3_aa: CASSYNRDIYEQYF

clone_size: .
v_call: TRBV7-3
d_call: TRBD1
j_call: TRBJ2-2
cdr3_nt: TGTGCCAGCAGCTCCACAGGGGGCCAAACCGGGGAGCTGTTTTTT
cdr3_aa: CASSSTGGQTGELFF

clone_size: .
v_call: TRBV7-6
d_call: TRBD1
j_call: TRBJ2-1
cdr3_nt: TGTGCCAGCAGCCCAGTGCCGGGACAGGGTAACAATGAGCAGTTCTTC
cdr3_aa: CASSPVPGQGNNEQFF

clone_size: .
v_call: TRBV7-2
d_call: TRBD1
j_call: TRBJ2-3
cdr3_nt: TGTGCCAGCAGCCGGGACAGGGGATTCGGCACAGATACGCAGTATTTT
cdr3_aa: CASSRDRGFGTDTQYF

clone_size: .
v_call: TRBV6-5
d_call: .
j_call: TRBJ2-7
cdr3_nt: TGTGCCAGCAGTTACAGTTACAGGCTGACCTACGAGCAGTACTTC
cdr3_aa: CASSYSYRLTYEQYF

clone_size: .
v_call: TRBV4-2
d_call: TRBD2
j_call: TRBJ2-3
cdr3_nt: TGTGCCAGCAGCCAAGAGGCAACTAGCGGGAGAAGGGCGCAGTATTTT
cdr3_aa: CASSQEATSGRRAQYF

clone_size: .
v_call: TRBV6-1
d_call: .
j_call: TRBJ1-2
cdr3_nt: TGTGCCAGCAGTGAAGCGCAGGTTTTCTATGGCTACACCTTC
cdr3_aa: CASSEAQVFYGYTF

clone_size: .
v_call: TRBV4-1
d_call: .
j_call: TRBJ1-2
cdr3_nt: TGCGCCAGCAGCCAAGTCCTCGGACAGTATGGCTACACCTTC
cdr3_aa: CASSQVLGQYGYTF

clone_size: .
v_call: TRBV19
d_call: .
j_call: TRBJ1-5
cdr3_nt: TGTGCCAGTAGTATAGGAGGTCAGCCCCAGCATTTT
cdr3_aa: CASSIGGQPQHF

clone_size: .
v_call: TRBV6-1
d_call: TRBD2
j_call: TRBJ2-7
cdr3_nt: TGTGCCAGCAGTGAAGGCGGGGGGGCCGGAGAGCAGTACTTC
cdr3_aa: CASSEGGGAGEQYF

clone_size: .
v_call: TRBV9
d_call: .
j_call: TRBJ1-1
cdr3_nt: TGTGCCAGCAGCCCGAGGGTCCAGGGGAGTAACACTGAAGCTTTCTTT
cdr3_aa: CASSPRVQGSNTEAFF